This section outlines one T cell receptor (beta chain) sequence together with its context. Its antigen is still unknown. The data stem from a study of response to subunit inactivated influenza vaccine. Whole-study results and caveats: Authors suggested that a seasonal influenza vaccination recruits few new T cells each time.

TCRdb independently ran MiXCR on the RT-PCR reads; one entry per CDR3 protein. The sample has about 650,000 distinct CDR3 sequences; more than 15% are singletons. The sequenced sample was PBMCs from blood, obtained approximately 12 days after vaccination. The clonotype originates from a man between 45 and 60 years old who received an inactivated influenza vaccine.

The CDR3 DNA reads TGTGCCAGCAGGGTACAGGGGACGACCTACAATGAGCAGTTCTTC. This encodes CASRVQGTTYNEQFF. The rearrangement links TRBV2 to TRBJ2-1; 7 positions match TRBD1. This CDR3 contains 15 residues. J lost 2 bases, V lost 6 bases, and 7 bases had no gene match. The V gene's germline CDR1 is SNHLY and CDR2 FYNNEI.